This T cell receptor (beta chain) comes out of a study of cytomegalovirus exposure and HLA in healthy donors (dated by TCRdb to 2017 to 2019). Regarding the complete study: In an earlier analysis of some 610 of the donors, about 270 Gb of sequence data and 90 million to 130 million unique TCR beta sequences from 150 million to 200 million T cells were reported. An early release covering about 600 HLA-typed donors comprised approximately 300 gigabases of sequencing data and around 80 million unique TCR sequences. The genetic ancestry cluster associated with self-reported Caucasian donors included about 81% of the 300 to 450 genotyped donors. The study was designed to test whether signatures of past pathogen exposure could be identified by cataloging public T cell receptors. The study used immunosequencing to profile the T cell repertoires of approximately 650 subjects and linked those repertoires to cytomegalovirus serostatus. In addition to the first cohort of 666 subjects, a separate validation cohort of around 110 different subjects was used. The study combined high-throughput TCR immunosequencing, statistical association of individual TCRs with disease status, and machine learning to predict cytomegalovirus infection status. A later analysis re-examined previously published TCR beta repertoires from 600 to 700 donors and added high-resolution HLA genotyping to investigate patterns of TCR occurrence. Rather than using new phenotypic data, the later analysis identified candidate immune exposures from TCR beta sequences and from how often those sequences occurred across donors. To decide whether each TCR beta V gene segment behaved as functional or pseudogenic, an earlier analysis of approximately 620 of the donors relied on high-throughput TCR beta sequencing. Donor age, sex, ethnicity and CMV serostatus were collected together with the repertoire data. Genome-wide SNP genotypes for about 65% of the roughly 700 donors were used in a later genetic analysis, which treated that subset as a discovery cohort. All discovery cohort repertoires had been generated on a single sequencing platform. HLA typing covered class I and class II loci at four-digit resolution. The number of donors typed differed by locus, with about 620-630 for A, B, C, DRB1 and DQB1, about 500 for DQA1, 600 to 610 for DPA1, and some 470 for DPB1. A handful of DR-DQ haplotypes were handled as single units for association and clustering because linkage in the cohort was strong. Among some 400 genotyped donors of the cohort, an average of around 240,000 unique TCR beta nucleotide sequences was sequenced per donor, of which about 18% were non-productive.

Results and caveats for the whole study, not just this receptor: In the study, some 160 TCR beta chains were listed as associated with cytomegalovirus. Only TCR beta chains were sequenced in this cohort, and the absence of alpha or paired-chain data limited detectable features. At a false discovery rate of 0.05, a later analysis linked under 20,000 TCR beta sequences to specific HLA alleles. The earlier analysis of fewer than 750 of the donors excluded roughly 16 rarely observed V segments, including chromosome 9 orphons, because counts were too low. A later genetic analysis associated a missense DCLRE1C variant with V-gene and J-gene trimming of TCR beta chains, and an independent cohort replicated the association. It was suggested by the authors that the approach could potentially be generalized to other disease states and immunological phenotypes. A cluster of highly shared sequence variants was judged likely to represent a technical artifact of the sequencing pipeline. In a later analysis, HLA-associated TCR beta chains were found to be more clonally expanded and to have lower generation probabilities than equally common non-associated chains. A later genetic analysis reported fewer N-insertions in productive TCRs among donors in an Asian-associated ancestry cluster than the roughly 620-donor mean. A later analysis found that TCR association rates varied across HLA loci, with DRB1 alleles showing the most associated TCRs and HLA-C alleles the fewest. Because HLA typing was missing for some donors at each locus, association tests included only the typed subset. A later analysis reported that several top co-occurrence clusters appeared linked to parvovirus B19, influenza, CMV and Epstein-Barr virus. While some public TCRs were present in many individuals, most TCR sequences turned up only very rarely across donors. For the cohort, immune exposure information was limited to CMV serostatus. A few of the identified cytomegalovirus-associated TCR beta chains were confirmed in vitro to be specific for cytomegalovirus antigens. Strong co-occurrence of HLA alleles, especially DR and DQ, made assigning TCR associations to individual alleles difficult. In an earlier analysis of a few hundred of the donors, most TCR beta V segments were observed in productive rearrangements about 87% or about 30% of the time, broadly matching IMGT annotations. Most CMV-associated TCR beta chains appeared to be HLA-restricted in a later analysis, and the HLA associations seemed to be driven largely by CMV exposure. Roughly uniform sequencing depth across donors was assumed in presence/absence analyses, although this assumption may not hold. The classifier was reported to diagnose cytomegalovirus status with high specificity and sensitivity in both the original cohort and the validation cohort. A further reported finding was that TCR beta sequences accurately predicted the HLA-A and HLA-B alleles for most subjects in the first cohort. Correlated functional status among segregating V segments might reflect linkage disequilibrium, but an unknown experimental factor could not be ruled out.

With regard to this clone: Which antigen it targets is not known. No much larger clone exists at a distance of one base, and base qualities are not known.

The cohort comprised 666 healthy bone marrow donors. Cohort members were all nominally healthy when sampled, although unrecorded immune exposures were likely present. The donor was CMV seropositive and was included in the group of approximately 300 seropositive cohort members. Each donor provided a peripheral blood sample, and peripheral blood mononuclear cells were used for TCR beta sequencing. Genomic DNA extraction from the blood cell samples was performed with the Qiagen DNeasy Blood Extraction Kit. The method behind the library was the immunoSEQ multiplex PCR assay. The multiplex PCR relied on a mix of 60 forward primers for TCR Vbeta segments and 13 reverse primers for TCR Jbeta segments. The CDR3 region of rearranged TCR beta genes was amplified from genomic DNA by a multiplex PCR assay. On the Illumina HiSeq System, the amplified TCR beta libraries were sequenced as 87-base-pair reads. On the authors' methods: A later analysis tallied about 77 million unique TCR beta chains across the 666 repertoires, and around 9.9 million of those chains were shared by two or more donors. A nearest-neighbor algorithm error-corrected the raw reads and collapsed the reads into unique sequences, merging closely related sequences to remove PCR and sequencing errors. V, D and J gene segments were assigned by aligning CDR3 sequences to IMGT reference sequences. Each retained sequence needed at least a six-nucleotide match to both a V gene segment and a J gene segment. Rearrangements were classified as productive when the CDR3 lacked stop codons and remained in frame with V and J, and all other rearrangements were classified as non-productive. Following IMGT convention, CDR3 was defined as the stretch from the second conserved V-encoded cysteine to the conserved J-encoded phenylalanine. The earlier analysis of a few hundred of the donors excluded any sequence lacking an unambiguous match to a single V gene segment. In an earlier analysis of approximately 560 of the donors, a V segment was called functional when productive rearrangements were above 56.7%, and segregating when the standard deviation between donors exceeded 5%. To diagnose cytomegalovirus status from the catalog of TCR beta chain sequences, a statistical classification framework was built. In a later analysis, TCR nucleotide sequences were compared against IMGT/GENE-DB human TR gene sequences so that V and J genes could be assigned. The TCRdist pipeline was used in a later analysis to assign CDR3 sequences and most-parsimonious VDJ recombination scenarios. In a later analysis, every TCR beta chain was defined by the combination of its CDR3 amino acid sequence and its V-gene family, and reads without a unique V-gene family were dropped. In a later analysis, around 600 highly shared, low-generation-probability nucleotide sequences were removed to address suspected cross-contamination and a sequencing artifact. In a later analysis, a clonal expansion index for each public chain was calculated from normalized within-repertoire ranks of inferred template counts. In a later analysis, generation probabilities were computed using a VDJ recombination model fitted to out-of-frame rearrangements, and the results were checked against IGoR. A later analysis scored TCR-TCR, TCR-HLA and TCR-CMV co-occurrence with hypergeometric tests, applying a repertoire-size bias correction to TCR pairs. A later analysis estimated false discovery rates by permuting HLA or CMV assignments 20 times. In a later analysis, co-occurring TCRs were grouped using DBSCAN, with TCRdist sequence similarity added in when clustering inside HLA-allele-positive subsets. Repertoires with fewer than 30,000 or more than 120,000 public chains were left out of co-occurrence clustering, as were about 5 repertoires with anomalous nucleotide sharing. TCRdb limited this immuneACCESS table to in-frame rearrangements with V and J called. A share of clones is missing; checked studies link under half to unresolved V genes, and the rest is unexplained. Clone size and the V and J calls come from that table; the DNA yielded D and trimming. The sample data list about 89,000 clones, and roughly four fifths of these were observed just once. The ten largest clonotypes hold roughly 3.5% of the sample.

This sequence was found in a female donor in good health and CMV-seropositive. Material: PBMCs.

The nucleotides read TGCGCCAGCAGCTTGGAGCCGGGACTAGCAGCTGAGCAGTTCTTC. Its translation is CASSLEPGLAAEQFF. This receptor chain uses TRBV5-1 and TRBJ2-1; 9 central bases correspond to TRBD2. Reading from cysteine to phenylalanine, the CDR3 counts 15 amino acids. The sequence is cut down to CDR3 DNA, 45 bases in frame from base 1. Based on the germline V gene, the CDR1 and CDR2 sequences are SGHRS and YFSETQ. V has 0 bases trimmed and J has 9 bases trimmed; junction bases matching no gene number 7.